This T cell receptor (beta chain) was profiled in a study of T cell clones after liver transplantation. Study details: Tolerance: complete withdrawal held at least one year, liver enzymes staying within twice normal.

Remarks on this clone: Its antigen remains unidentified.

Unmatched junction bases numbered 10, after V lost 7 bases and J lost 5 bases. The CDR3 is 14 amino acids. From germline, CDR1 is MDHEN and CDR2 SYDVKM. Assay: immunoSEQ multiplex PCR; the TCRdb copy retains only in-frame clones and omits some. The sample contains tens of thousands of clones, 60% to 80% of which appear only once. Whole-study findings and limits: Rather than being deleted, graft donor-reactive T cells may have moved into the graft. Low donor cell numbers restricted donor-reactive repertoire measurement in a couple of subjects.

The V gene is TRBV28, the J gene TRBJ1-2, with 7 bases that match TRBD1. The TCR originated in a human donor who received a liver transplant. The sample was CD4+ T cells from blood, taken before liver transplant. As DNA, the CDR3 is TGTGCCAGCACCCTTACCCCACAGGGGTATGGCTACACCTTC. Translation: CASTLTPQGYGYTF.